The rows below give T cell receptor beta chains drawn from one sample of a study of blood T cell repertoires in COVID-19. Method: immunoSEQ multiplex PCR; TCRdb's copy keeps in-frame clones and lacks some. The table lists over 350,000 clones, 80% to 90% of them singletons. The sample comprised peripheral blood. These receptors all stem from a woman in her twenties or thirties with active or convalescent COVID-19. The CDR3 runs from the conserved cysteine through the conserved F or W. Fields, in order: J gene, D gene, clone size, V gene, CDR3 DNA, CDR3 protein. A D gene is named only where the DNA matches it firmly. Expanded clones are given a class, and other clones once, few, many or no size at all.

TRBJ1-4 NA NA TRBV6-2/TRBV6-3 TGTGCCAGCAGTTACAATCAGGTAGAGGGGGGGAAACTGTTTTTT CASSYNQVEGGKLFF
TRBJ2-2 NA NA TRBV4-1 TGCGCCAGCACCCCCCTAGTGGGACAAGCGAACACCGGGGAGCTGTTTTTT CASTPLVGQANTGELFF
TRBJ1-5 TRBD1 once TRBV7-9 TGTGCCAGCAGTCAGCCTTCCCACAGGGGTAGCAATCAGCCCCAGCATTTT CASSQPSHRGSNQPQHF
TRBJ1-2 NA NA TRBV18 TGTGCCAGCTCACCACCTCCAGGGGTGGTATATGGCTACACCTTC CASSPPPGVVYGYTF
TRBJ2-1 TRBD2 once TRBV5-4 TGTGCCAGCAGCCCTTCACTAGCGGGAGGGAGCTCCTACAATGAGCAGTTCTTC CASSPSLAGGSSYNEQFF
TRBJ2-3 TRBD1 NA TRBV10-3 TGTGCCATCAGTGACAAAGACAGGGGTTTCACAGATACGCAGTATTTT CAISDKDRGFTDTQYF
TRBJ1-1 NA NA TRBV11-3 TGTGCCAGCAGCCCAGGCGGCGGCGGGAACAACTTTGAAGCTTTCTTT CASSPGGGGNNFEAFF
TRBJ1-1 TRBD1 NA TRBV4-1 TGCGCCAGCAGCCAAACGGACAGGGTGGGCACTGAAGCTTTCTTT CASSQTDRVGTEAFF
TRBJ1-4 NA NA TRBV5-1 TGCGCCAGCAGCTTATCAACGGGAGGTAATGAAAAACTGTTTTTT CASSLSTGGNEKLFF
TRBJ2-1 TRBD1 NA TRBV9 TGTGCCAGCAGCGTAGAGCCTTGGTCACAGGGGCACAATGAGCAGTTCTTC CASSVEPWSQGHNEQFF
TRBJ1-1 NA NA TRBV11-2 TGTGCCAGCAGCTTAGCAACCTTAACAGGAATCAACACTGAAGCTTTCTTT CASSLATLTGINTEAFF
TRBJ2-7 NA NA TRBV21-1 TGTGCCAGCAGCAAAGCACTAGGGAGGTACGAGCAGTACTTC CASSKALGRYEQYF
TRBJ2-7 TRBD1 NA TRBV2 TGTGCCAGCACCACCCGCCGGACAGGGCACTACGAGCAGTACTTC CASTTRRTGHYEQYF
TRBJ1-4 TRBD1 NA TRBV19 TGTGCCAGTAGTATGTGGACAGGGAATGAAAAACTGTTTTTT CASSMWTGNEKLFF
TRBJ1-3 NA NA TRBV5-6 TGTGCCAGCAGCTTGGGGGCCATCTCTGGAAACACCATATATTTT CASSLGAISGNTIYF
TRBJ1-1 TRBD1 NA TRBV27 TGTGCCAGCAGCTGGGGACAGGACACTGAAGCTTTCTTT CASSWGQDTEAFF
TRBJ2-7 NA NA TRBV6-6 TGTGCCAGCAGGGTTTCCGGGAGTCTTTACGAGCAGTACTTC CASRVSGSLYEQYF
TRBJ1-1 TRBD1 NA TRBV18 TGTGCCAGCTCACCACAGCAGAACAGGGGTTTAGAAGCTTTCTTT CASSPQQNRGLEAFF
TRBJ2-7 TRBD2 once TRBV5-4 TGTGCCAGCAGCTTGGTTGCGGGGGTCACCTCCCAGCAGTACTTC CASSLVAGVTSQQYF
TRBJ1-2 NA NA TRBV18 TGTGCCAGCTCACCCGACATCTATGGCTACACCTTC CASSPDIYGYTF
TRBJ1-6 NA NA TRBV6-5 TGTGCCAGCAGAACCAGGGGTCGTAATTCACCCCTCCACTTT CASRTRGRNSPLHF
TRBJ2-7 NA NA TRBV10-1 TGCGCCAGCAGTGAGAACTTGGGCAACGAGCAGTACTTC CASSENLGNEQYF
TRBJ2-7 TRBD2 NA TRBV3-1/TRBV3-2 TGTGCCAGCAGCCGCCGCGGGAGTTCAACCGAGCAGTACTTC CASSRRGSSTEQYF
TRBJ1-3 NA NA TRBV10-3 TGTGCCATCAGCGACCGGGACATCAGCCGATCTGGAAACACCATATATTTT CAISDRDISRSGNTIYF
TRBJ1-4 TRBD1 once TRBV5-1 TGCGCCAGCAGCTTTGGGACAGATAATGAAAAACTGTTTTTT CASSFGTDNEKLFF
TRBJ2-7 TRBD1 NA TRBV5-1 TGCGCCAGCAGCACGGGACAGGGTGACTACGAGCAGTACTTC CASSTGQGDYEQYF
TRBJ1-2 NA few TRBV5-1 TGCGCCAGCCCCTTGACAGTAACTAACTATGGCTACACCTTC CASPLTVTNYGYTF
TRBJ1-3 TRBD1 NA TRBV12-5 TGTGCTAGTGTCCAGGACAGGAGGGACACCATATATTTT CASVQDRRDTIYF
TRBJ1-1 NA NA TRBV3-1/TRBV3-2 TGTGCCAGCAGCCAAGCCGGGGGGAACACTGAAGCTTTCTTT CASSQAGGNTEAFF
TRBJ2-3 TRBD2 NA TRBV10-3 TGTGCCATCAGTGCACTAGCGGGGGGGCACACAGATACGCAGTATTTT CAISALAGGHTDTQYF
TRBJ2-1 TRBD1 few TRBV5-4 TGTGCCAGCAGCCCAGGGGGTGCTACCTACAATGAGCAGTTCTTC CASSPGGATYNEQFF
TRBJ1-1 TRBD1 NA TRBV30 TGTGCCTGGAGTACGACAGGGTCCCTGGGCACTGAAGCTTTCTTT CAWSTTGSLGTEAFF
TRBJ1-6 NA NA TRBV5-1 TGCGCCAGCAGTCAGAACAGGGATTTTAATTCACCCCTCCACTTT CASSQNRDFNSPLHF
TRBJ1-3 NA NA TRBV9 TGTGCCAGCAGCGTAGGAGGAGGAATTGGAAACACCATATATTTT CASSVGGGIGNTIYF
TRBJ2-7 TRBD1 NA TRBV11-2 TGTGCCAGCAGATCGTCCAGGGGGCCTGTCTACGAGCAGTACTTC CASRSSRGPVYEQYF
TRBJ1-2 NA NA TRBV6-5 TGTGCCAGCAGTTCTTCCGACAGGAGGAACTATGGCTACACCTTC CASSSSDRRNYGYTF
TRBJ2-5 TRBD2 NA TRBV5-1 TGCGCCAGCAGCTTAAGTATAAGCGGGGGGGCCCCCAAGAAAGAGACCCAGTACTTC CASSLSISGGAPKKETQYF
TRBJ1-2 TRBD1 NA TRBV5-6 TGTGCCAGCAGCGCGGGACAGACGTATGGCTACACCTTC CASSAGQTYGYTF
TRBJ1-1 NA NA TRBV5-1 TGCGCCAGCAGCTTGGACCCCGGAGGAGGCACTGAAGCTTTCTTT CASSLDPGGGTEAFF
TRBJ1-6 NA NA TRBV28 TGTGCCAGCAGTTCCGAGGGAGATAATTCACCCCTCCACTTT CASSSEGDNSPLHF
TRBJ2-2 TRBD1 NA TRBV6-5 TGTGCCACAGGACAGGGAAACACCGGGGAGCTGTTTTTT CATGQGNTGELFF
TRBJ2-3 NA NA TRBV19 TGTGCCAGTAGGGAAGCGGGCCGCACAGATACGCAGTATTTT CASREAGRTDTQYF
TRBJ2-1 TRBD2 NA TRBV6-1 TGTGCCAGCAGTGAATTGAGCGGGGGGCCGGGTGAGCAGTTCTTC CASSELSGGPGEQFF
TRBJ1-1 NA NA TRBV6-1 TGTGCCAGCAGTGAAGTTCCGGGTTACACTGAAGCTTTCTTT CASSEVPGYTEAFF
TRBJ2-3 TRBD2 NA TRBV5-1 TGCGCCAGCAGCTTTGATGCGGGAGTCGGCACAGATACGCAGTATTTT CASSFDAGVGTDTQYF
TRBJ2-7 TRBD2 NA TRBV30 TGTGCCTGGAGTGTACGTGCTAGCGGGAGGGTTTCGTACGAGCAGTACTTC CAWSVRASGRVSYEQYF
TRBJ2-3 TRBD2 NA TRBV6-5 TGTGCCAGCACCTCACTAGCGGGGGTGGTAGATACGCAGTATTTT CASTSLAGVVDTQYF
TRBJ1-2 TRBD1 NA TRBV10-3 TGTGCCATCAGTGAGTCGGTGCCAGGGGGCACCGGTGGCTACACCTTC CAISESVPGGTGGYTF
TRBJ1-5 NA NA TRBV6-6 TGTGCCAGCAGTACCCGCGCGGAGCCCCAGCATTTT CASSTRAEPQHF
TRBJ1-1 NA NA TRBV11-2 TGTGCCAGCCACAGCGGGGGGCCGCAGGAAGCTTTCTTT CASHSGGPQEAFF
TRBJ2-7 TRBD2 NA TRBV6-2/TRBV6-3 TGTGCCAGCAGTTACACTGCAGCGGGAGGTGCCCGGGAGCAGTACTTC CASSYTAAGGAREQYF
TRBJ1-5 TRBD1 NA TRBV5-6 TGTGCCAGCAGCTTTTGGGGGACAGGGCTAGGCAATCAGCCCCAGCATTTT CASSFWGTGLGNQPQHF
TRBJ1-6 NA NA TRBV6-6 TGTGCCAGCAGTTACGCCTACAGGAATCGGAATTCACCCCTCCACTTT CASSYAYRNRNSPLHF
TRBJ2-7 NA NA TRBV29-1 TGCAGCGTTGTGGACAGTTACGAGCAGTACTTC CSVVDSYEQYF